A selection of T cell receptor beta chains follows, all from one sample in a study of post-analysis software for immune sequencing data. TCRdb reprocessed the PCR reads via MiXCR and lists one record per CDR3 protein. The sample records hundreds of thousands of distinct CDR3 sequences, about 60% being singletons. The sample consisted of blood. These receptors came from a girl aged 2-10 years with multiple sclerosis. Each CDR3 is given with its conserved first and last residue. Fields, in order: J gene, V gene, CDR3 length, D gene, CDR3 protein. A D gene is named only where the DNA matches it firmly.

TRBJ1-2,TRBV29-1,12,-,CSVEDLVYGYTF
TRBJ1-5,TRBV6-1,15,TRBD1,CASSQTGEGNQPQHF
TRBJ2-5,TRBV7-9,15,-,CASSLFETAQETQYF
TRBJ2-1,TRBV11-2,14,-,CASSLKQVDDEQFF
TRBJ2-5,TRBV20-1,12,-,CSASANKETQYF
TRBJ2-7,TRBV29-1,12,-,CSVQQDYYEQYF
TRBJ1-2,TRBV7-2,16,TRBD1,CASSFSLIQGAGGYTF
TRBJ1-1,TRBV10-3,13,TRBD1,CAISEDRESGAFF
TRBJ1-5,TRBV6-2/TRBV6-3,14,-,CTSSIQGDNQPQHF
TRBJ1-1,TRBV9,13,-,CASSRRLNTEAFF
TRBJ1-4,TRBV5-5,14,TRBD1,CASGLGTEVEKLFF
-,TRBV25-1,15,TRBD1,CASTPGTGERETQYF
TRBJ2-1,TRBV6-5,14,-,CASSYSQGRNEQFF
TRBJ2-5,TRBV12-3/TRBV12-4,14,-,CASSLALRGQTQYF
TRBJ1-2,TRBV12-5,16,-,CASGLPLSSNHYGYTF
TRBJ1-5,TRBV10-2,12,-,CASSDFFQPQHF
TRBJ1-5,TRBV12-3/TRBV12-4,15,-,CASSYSGISNQPQHF
TRBJ2-1,TRBV10-1,20,TRBD2,CASNPHRSSGRAEPYNEQFF
TRBJ2-3,TRBV7-2,15,-,CASTPVTPPTDTQYF
TRBJ2-3,TRBV12-3/TRBV12-4,14,-,CASSPLVDTDTQYF
TRBJ2-7,TRBV4-2,16,TRBD2,CASSQDTAGGTYEQYF
TRBJ1-1,TRBV5-1,14,-,CASSFVTVDTEAFF
TRBJ2-7,TRBV6-1,12,-,CASNQEPYEQYF
TRBJ2-5,TRBV29-1,12,TRBD2,CSVPGGGETQYF
TRBJ2-1,TRBV4-1,16,TRBD2,CASSQVGLAGGNEQFF
TRBJ2-3,TRBV7-2,13,-,CASSRLPTDTQYF
TRBJ2-3,TRBV20-1,13,-,CSAGRSGADTQYF
TRBJ2-6,TRBV24-1,14,-,CATSGDSGANVLTF
TRBJ2-7,TRBV7-9,16,TRBD2,CASSLGGVAGLREQYF
TRBJ2-1,TRBV6-5,15,TRBD2,CASSNLAGANNEQFF
TRBJ2-5,TRBV4-2,18,TRBD2,CASSQESTAGGVQETQYF
TRBJ2-5,TRBV5-6,15,TRBD1,CASSLVVAGGETQYF
TRBJ1-1,TRBV29-1,13,-,CSVEPDTHLEAFF
TRBJ1-6,TRBV28,14,-,CASTPTQGGSPLHF
TRBJ2-3,TRBV7-2,16,TRBD2,CASSLLLAGVTDTQYF
TRBJ2-3,TRBV3-1,12,-,CASSLKGPTQYF
TRBJ2-1,TRBV4-2,12,-,CASSQGDNEQFF
TRBJ2-7,TRBV11-2,17,-,CASSFPGGPTGWPEQYF
TRBJ2-3,TRBV11-3,18,TRBD2,CASSITETSGDITDTQYF
-,TRBV5-1,16,-,CASSLGRAKGQETQYF
TRBJ2-3,TRBV28,15,TRBD2,CASSYGTSGTNTQYF
TRBJ2-3,TRBV18,13,TRBD2,CASYGLGTDTQYF
TRBJ2-2,TRBV10-2,15,TRBD2,CASSESGLVKGELFF
TRBJ2-3,TRBV7-9,14,-,CASSFREGADTQYF